This T cell receptor beta chain comes out of a study of patients and donors after allogeneic stem cell transplantation. CDR1 and CDR2 from the germline V gene are ENHRY and SYGVKD. The CDR3 is made up of 17 amino acids. Trimming took 8 bases from V and 0 from J, leaving 17 bases between them. TCRdb processed the RT-PCR reads anew with MiXCR; each CDR3 protein has one entry. This table has more than 850,000 distinct CDR3 sequences, around 17% appearing once. The sequencing input was blood, either unsorted or a sorted T cell fraction (not recorded which). The TCR originated in a human donor who was either an allogeneic HSCT recipient or a stem cell or donor lymphocyte infusion donor (not recorded which). It is not recorded whose cells these are; they may come from a transplant donor. V usage is TRBV10-3 and J usage is TRBJ2-6; D possibly matches TRBD1 or TRBD2 (5 bases each). CDR3 DNA: TGTGCCATCTGGGGTCGGGACCCCAGCTCTGGGGCCAACGTCCTGACTTTC. Protein product: CAIWGRDPSSGANVLTF.